The 16 T cell receptor beta chains below all came from one sample that was sequenced in a study of cytomegalovirus exposure and HLA in healthy donors. PCR amplification relied on 60 Vbeta primers (plus 13 Jbeta primers). The repertoire was sequenced with immunoSEQ multiplex PCR; TCRdb's copy has only in-frame clones and lacks some. The sample holds 150,000 or so clones, around four fifths seen once. Sequences were obtained from PBMCs. The receptors come from a woman aged 25 to 39 in good health and CMV-seronegative.

The CDR3 bases are TGTGCCAGCAGTAGACAGATCACCGGGGAGCTGTTTTTT. Amino acids: CASSRQITGELFF. The chain carries TRBV28 and TRBJ2-2, with D perhaps matching TRBD1 (5 bases). Germline V lookup: CDR1 MDHEN, CDR2 SYDVKM. Trimming left V 5 bases short and J 4 bases short, with 8 bases between. The CDR3 length is 13 residues.

The chain joins TRBV30 to TRBJ1-6; TRBD1 matches 7 bases. The CDR3 consists of 13 residues. In germline, CDR1 is GTSNPN, CDR2 SVGIG (reference sequence). V was pared by 5 bases and J by 5 bases, with 3 bases of the junction left unmatched. The CDR3 sequence is CAWWGQHNSPLHF. The CDR3, as DNA: TGTGCCTGGTGGGGACAGCATAATTCACCCCTCCACTTT.

This chain connects TRBV10-3 to TRBJ2-1; 8 positions match TRBD2. The germline gives CDR1 ENHRY, CDR2 SYGVKD. CDR3 length: 15 residues. The V gene end was trimmed by 9 bases and the J gene end by 4 bases; junction bases not matched to a gene: 11. The CDR3 protein is CAITRQLAGYNEQFF. The CDR3 bases are TGTGCCATTACACGTCAGCTAGCGGGTTACAATGAGCAGTTCTTC.

This chain joins TRBV27 and TRBJ2-7; TRBD1 matches 9 bases. Losses at the gene ends were 4 bases for V and 5 bases for J; bases not matched to a gene: 9. CDR3 length: 15 residues. The germline V gene encodes CDR1 MNHEY and CDR2 SMNVEV (reference sequence). The CDR3 sequence: CASSSWGTGINEQYF. CDR3 sequence (DNA): TGTGCCAGCAGTTCATGGGGGACAGGGATCAACGAGCAGTACTTC.

The rearrangement joins TRBV5-1 to TRBJ2-3, with D uncertain. Germline V CDR1 and CDR2: SGHRS, YFSETQ. The CDR3 loop spans 14 amino acids. The V gene lost 0 bases and the J gene lost 0 bases, with 5 bases spanning the gap. The CDR3 sequence is CASSLVGSTDTQYF. For the CDR3, the DNA is TGCGCCAGCAGCTTGGTGGGCAGCACAGATACGCAGTATTTT.

The rearrangement uses TRBV19 and TRBJ2-7, with 8 bases fitting TRBD1. Germline CDR1 LNHDA, CDR2 SQIVND (reference sequence). The J segment lost 4 bases and the V segment lost 5 bases, leaving 10 bases of the junction unmatched. This CDR3 contains 15 residues. CDR3 DNA: TGTGCCAGTAGTTCGCGTCAGGGGGCCCTTTACGAGCAGTACTTC. This gives the protein CASSSRQGALYEQYF.

The chain carries TRBV14 and TRBJ1-5; D remains unclear. V was clipped by 5 bases and J by 7 bases, with 15 bases between them. This CDR3 comprises 14 residues. CDR1 is SGHDN, CDR2 FVKESK, per germline. CDR3 in amino acids: CASSSQGSGQPQHF. DNA for the CDR3: TGTGCCAGCAGCTCACAAGGGAGCGGCCAGCCCCAGCATTTT.

The CDR3 protein is CASSWTGVTYEQYF. CDR3 DNA sequence: TGTGCCAGCAGTTGGACAGGGGTCACCTACGAGCAGTACTTC. The chain uses TRBV6-5 and TRBJ2-7; 9 nucleotides match TRBD1. The V gene's germline CDR1 is MNHEY and CDR2 SVGAGI. CDR3 size: 14 residues. V shed 4 bases, J shed 2 bases, and the junction held 3 bases outside the gene matches.

The chain combines TRBV30 with TRBJ1-1; D is possibly TRBD1 (5 bases). V lost 0 bases and J 0 bases, leaving 11 bases between the germline ends. From germline, CDR1 is GTSNPN and CDR2 SVGIG (reference sequence). This CDR3 has 15 residues. The CDR3, as DNA: TGTGCCTGGAGTGTACGGGGGGGATTGAACACTGAAGCTTTCTTT. Protein: CAWSVRGGLNTEAFF.

The V and J genes are TRBV7-3 and TRBJ2-1; 8 nucleotides match TRBD2. This CDR3 is built from 14 residues. V trimming: 1 base; J trimming: 8 bases; junction bases outside the gene matches: 4. CDR1 and CDR2 (germline): SGHTA, FQGTGA. The CDR3 reads CASSLNTGLDEQFF. The CDR3 coding sequence is TGTGCCAGCAGCTTAAATACGGGACTAGATGAGCAGTTCTTC.

This chain uses TRBV5-1 with TRBJ2-2; D possibly corresponds to TRBD1 (5 bases). The CDR3 totals 13 residues. Trimming shortened V by 5 bases and J by 5 bases, and 10 bases separated the two germline ends. CDR1 is SGHRS and CDR2 is YFSETQ in the germline V gene. The CDR3 spells CASRSGNTGELFF. Here the CDR3 DNA reads TGCGCCAGCAGATCAGGGAATACCGGGGAGCTGTTTTTT.

The chain links TRBV6-1 to TRBJ1-2; the D is unclear. V was cut by 7 bases and J by 7 bases, with 10 bases left in between. CDR1 and CDR2 (germline): MNHNS, SASEGT. The CDR3 is made up of 11 amino acids. The chain's CDR3 is CASTRIGGYTF. The CDR3 DNA sequence: TGTGCCAGCACCAGGATTGGTGGCTACACCTTC.

The rearrangement uses TRBV7-3 and TRBJ2-3, with D unclear. Trimming stripped 5 bases from V and 6 bases from J, with 12 bases between. CDR1 is SGHTA and CDR2 is FQGTGA in the germline V gene. This CDR3 has 13 residues. The CDR3 coding sequence is TGTGCCAGCAGCCCCCCCTCTCTGGATACGCAGTATTTT. It specifies CASSPPSLDTQYF.

CDR3 residues: CASSLKGGNEKLFF. The CDR3 DNA reads TGTGCCAGCAGCTTGAAGGGGGGGAACGAAAAACTGTTTTTT. This rearrangement joins TRBV5-4 to TRBJ1-4; perhaps TRBD1 as D (6 bases). With 1 base removed from V and 8 bases from J, the gap between germline ends came to 12 bases. Germline loops: CDR1 SGHNT, CDR2 YYREEE (reference sequence). This CDR3 spans 14 amino acids.

The V call is TRBV5-8, the J call TRBJ2-7; TRBD1 agrees at 7 bases. Trimming cost V 4 bases and J 6 bases; bases outside gene matches: 10. The CDR3 runs to 14 residues. Germline loops: CDR1 SGHTS, CDR2 YDEGEE. In DNA, the CDR3 is TGTGCCAGCAGCACCCGACAGGGATGGGGCGAGCAGTACTTC. Encoded protein: CASSTRQGWGEQYF.

The CDR3 coding sequence is TGTGCCAGCAGCGTCGGACTAGCGGGGAACGAGCAGTACTTC. The encoded protein is CASSVGLAGNEQYF. V and J are TRBV9 and TRBJ2-7; 12 bases are a match to TRBD2. V trimming: 2 bases; J trimming: 5 bases; junction bases outside the gene matches: 2. The germline V gene has CDR1 SGDLS and CDR2 YYNGEE. The CDR3 has 14 amino acids.